This T cell receptor beta chain was found in a study of cytomegalovirus exposure and HLA in healthy donors. Whole-study findings and limits: A later analysis reportedly found fewer N-insertions in an Asian-associated ancestry cluster than the roughly 680-donor mean. CMV serostatus alone was available as immune exposure information.

This CDR3 comprises 16 residues. Germline V CDR1 and CDR2: SGHNT, YENEEA. Trimming took off 0 bases at V and 3 bases at J, with 11 bases between the two ends. A word on this clone: Its antigen is unidentified.

The study ran its PCR with 60 Vbeta and 13 Jbeta primers. Method: immunoSEQ multiplex PCR; TCRdb's copy keeps in-frame clones and lacks some. Among fewer than 200,000 clones listed, around 84% were seen once. The rearrangement links TRBV11-3 to TRBJ2-2; possible D gene TRBD2, 6 bases. The specimen was PBMCs. This receptor was identified in a woman between 18 and 30 years old in good health and CMV-seronegative. This CDR3 is CASSLEAGTYTGELFF. The CDR3 DNA is TGTGCCAGCAGCTTAGAAGCAGGGACTTACACCGGGGAGCTGTTTTTT. Based on the CDR3 plus reference TRBV11-3 and TRBJ2-2, the full variable domain is EAGVVQSPRYKIIEKKQPVAFWCNPISGHNTLYWYLQNLGQGPELLIRYENEEAVDDSQLPKDRFSAERLKGVDSTLKIQPAELGDSAVYLCASSLEAGTYTGELFFGEGSRLTVL.